This TCR beta chain was retrieved from a study of cytomegalovirus exposure and HLA in healthy donors. Study-wide context: An early release of data contained roughly 90 million unique TCRs, which came from HLA-typed donors. Study-wide results and caveats: Data from an earlier analysis indicated that most TCR beta V segments were productive either about 90% or about 30% of the time.

Trimming left V 5 bases short and J 4 bases short, with 10 bases between. Germline CDR1 SGHRS, CDR2 YFSETQ. The CDR3 runs 12 residues. This clone was seen once. Its antigen is not identified. PCR primers comprised 60 Vbeta and 13 Jbeta primers. TCRdb's copy holds only in-frame clones and misses some; the assay was immunoSEQ multiplex PCR. The sample has tens of thousands of clones, approximately 78% seen once; the top ten hold 1.5% to 2%. The chain joins TRBV5-1 to TRBJ2-7; no clear D gene. The receptor comes from a man in his late teens or twenties in good health and CMV-seronegative. The source material was PBMCs. CDR3 bases: TGCGCCAGCAGGGTGATCGGGTACGAGCAGTACTTC. Protein: CASRVIGYEQYF.